Below, one T cell receptor beta chain is given with its context. This record comes from a study of T-cell memory formation after mild COVID-19. cDNA libraries for TCR alpha and TCR beta, carrying sample barcodes and UMIs, came from 5'RACE with constant-segment primers. TCRdb reprocessed the 5' RACE reads with MiXCR, giving one entry per CDR3 protein. Here the sample spans about 110,000 distinct CDR3 sequences, over 15% being singletons. Trimming pared 4 bases from V and 15 bases from J, leaving 19 bases between. The CDR3 length is 13 residues. This TCR derives from an adult woman who had mild COVID-19 (a few samples of this study predate the infection). Cell type and time point are not known. Sequenced sample: PBMCs or a T cell subset sorted from them (not recorded which). V gene TRBV12-3 or TRBV12-4 combines with J gene TRBJ2-1; D remains unclear. The CDR3 reads CASSSLAQGLGFF. In DNA form, the CDR3 reads TGTGCCAGCAGTTCCCTGGCACAAGGTCTAGGGTTCTTC.